The rows below give T cell receptor beta chains drawn from one sample of a study of radiation and T cells in renal cell carcinoma. Profiling relied on immunoSEQ multiplex PCR, and the TCRdb table lists in-frame clones only, not all of them. The sample shows about 120,000 clones, approximately 78% of them seen only once. The material was blood, obtained from a patient whose treatment included radiotherapy and nephrectomy. The receptors here all came from a woman aged 60-70 years with renal cell carcinoma. Both conserved end residues are trimmed from each CDR3.

>TRBV18
ASSPLQGGNTEAF
>TRBV6-1
ASSEATGAWDQPQH
>TRBV19
ASMDNSNQPQH
>TRBV11-2
ASSLSNRNEQF
>TRBV5-8
ASRMATNEKLF
>TRBV6-4
ASSDGDSPLH
>TRBV7-2
ASSPQGGQGKTQY
>TRBV6-5
ASKKRQGSEEQY
>TRBV5-6
ASSWGDSYEQY
>TRBV7-7
ASSLNSQETQY
>TRBV28
ASSRPGTGEQY
>TRBV19
ASSSGTAIGGYT
>TRBV6-5
ASSPLGAPEKLF
>TRBV13
ASSLLRGNTIY
>TRBV5-1
ASTQGAHMNTEAF
>TRBV30
AWSVDGSYEQY
>TRBV6-5
ASSRQGPYGYT
>TRBV7-9
ASSLLVDSTDTQY
>TRBV5-1
ASSPERDRAYGYT
>TRBV28
ASSSTGLAGVYYNEQF
>TRBV29-1
STDRAGRDTQY
>TRBV6-5
ASSYPDNEQF
>TRBV6-6
ASTSGQGVGEAF
>TRBV4-1
ASSQVNWNEQF
>TRBV28
ASSPPGQSDTGELF
>TRBV7-9
ASSFGSDHEQY
>TRBV5-1
ASSYSSTGSDGYT
>TRBV10-3
AISESWTGGDILF
>TRBV10-3
AIRITGGPNYNEQF
>TRBV5-1
ASSLAGTGLRSNYGYT
>TRBV5-1
ASSLWAGDTQY
>TRBV6-5
ASRYHRAPEAF
>TRBV9
ASSRPGLAVAADTQY
>TRBV9
ASSVGPGGYEQY
>TRBV27
ASSLSTQGGTEAF
>TRBV19
ATRTVNSPLH
>TRBV4-1
ASSQASLNYGYT
>TRBV29-1
SVEPFSTATYEQY
>TRBV2
ASSDAGTGLYEQY
>TRBV20-1
SAQADYGYT
>TRBV30
AWSPGGTSVQETQY
>TRBV11-2
ASSPGGLAVYNEQF
>TRBV15
ATSRGAGKGNTIY
>TRBV5-1
ASSLVQLSSYNSPLH
>TRBV2
ASSYQGRNTEAF
>TRBV6-5
ASSRGQANQPQH
>TRBV6-5
ASSYLIGPDLYEQY
>TRBV25-1
ASSESVIGGDTEAF
>TRBV27
ASSSSDRGNTGELF
>TRBV28
ASSTQGHEQY
>TRBV6-1
ASSEAAGGGGNTIY
>TRBV19
ASSISTGYFYEQY
>TRBV5-1
ASSPGGAYEQY